Each of the 32 T cell receptor beta chains below was sequenced from the same sample in a study of Graves' ophthalmopathy and Graves' hyperthyroidism. The TCR beta CDR3 regions underwent amplification from RNA transcripts. HTBI-primed RT-PCR formed the first round, and a multiplex PCR formed the second. From the multiplex PCR reads, TCRdb called clonotypes with MiXCR, one entry per CDR3 protein. Of about 1.2 million distinct CDR3 sequences in the sample, about two fifths are singletons; the top ten hold around 10%. Material: peripheral blood or thyroid tissue (not recorded which). The receptors were gathered from an adult man with Graves' hyperthyroidism.

This clonotype has a single count. The chain is built from TRBV19 and TRBJ2-2; possibly TRBD1 for D (5 bases). Trimming removed 8 bases from V and 4 bases from J, with 11 bases in between. The CDR3 extends over 13 amino acids. In germline, CDR1 is LNHDA, CDR2 SQIVND (reference sequence). The CDR3 loop is CASLDRSTGELFF. The CDR3 nucleotides read TGTGCCAGTTTAGACAGAAGCACCGGGGAGCTGTTTTTT. Based on the CDR3 plus reference TRBV19 and TRBJ2-2, the full variable domain is DGGITQSPKYLFRKEGQNVTLSCEQNLNHDAMYWYRQDPGQGLRLIYYSQIVNDFQKGDIAEGYSVSREKKESFPLTVTSAQKNPTAFYLCASLDRSTGELFFGEGSRLTVL.

This clonotype has ten or more counts. The rearrangement joins TRBV6-1 to TRBJ2-7, with D perhaps matching TRBD1 or TRBD2 (6 bases each). Between the trimmed V and J ends, which lost 7 bases and 2 bases, there was a span of 15 bases. The CDR3 extends over 14 amino acids. The germline V gene encodes CDR1 MNHNS and CDR2 SASEGT. CDR3 nucleotide sequence: TGTGCCAGCACCGAAGGGGGGTCCACCTACGAGCAGTACTTC. Its translation: CASTEGGSTYEQYF.

This clonotype was counted a few times. The CDR3 here is CASSYFGLAEETQYF. In nucleotides, the CDR3 is TGTGCCAGCAGTTACTTTGGACTAGCGGAAGAGACCCAGTACTTC. The genes are TRBV6-5 and TRBJ2-5; 10 bases agree with TRBD2. V lost 1 base and J lost 3; bases outside the gene matches: 2. In germline, CDR1 is MNHEY, CDR2 SVGAGI. The CDR3 sequence is 15 residues long.

The CDR3 bases are TGTGCCAGCTTATCCGGTTGGGGATACACCTACGAGCAGTACTTC. Translated, it gives CASLSGWGYTYEQYF. The rearrangement uses TRBV28 and TRBJ2-7; D unclear. The CDR3 length is 15 residues. Trimming stripped 8 bases from V and 2 bases from J, with 19 bases between. CDR1 MDHEN and CDR2 SYDVKM come from the germline V gene.

This sequence joins TRBV29-1 and TRBJ1-3; no firm D call. Trimming stripped 3 bases from V and 4 bases from J, with 7 bases between. Germline values: CDR1 SQVTM, CDR2 ANQGSEA. The CDR3 spans 12 residues. The CDR3 bases are TGCAGCGTTGAGGATGGGGGAAACACCATATATTTT. It translates to CSVEDGGNTIYF.

This clonotype came up a few times. The V and J genes are TRBV12-3 or TRBV12-4 and TRBJ1-1; D not certain. This CDR3 comprises 13 residues. V lost 3 bases, J lost 0 bases, and 5 bases lay in between. CDR3 residues: CASSFILNTEAFF. For the CDR3, the DNA is TGTGCCAGCAGTTTTATCTTGAACACTGAAGCTTTCTTT.

For this clonotype: One end of the junction does not line up with germline, which may come from a read error. This chain connects TRBV7-9 to TRBJ1-1; no reliable D call. Germline values: CDR1 SEHNR, CDR2 FQNEAQ (reference sequence). The CDR3 spans 13 residues. The CDR3 protein is CASSLTLRGEALF. In DNA form, the CDR3 reads TGTGCCAGCAGCTTGACCTTGCGGGGTGAAGCTCTCTTT.

This clonotype was seen ten or more times. V and J are TRBV19 and TRBJ2-5; 7 nucleotides line up with TRBD2. Per germline, CDR1 LNHDA and CDR2 SQIVND (reference sequence). The J segment lost 5 bases and the V segment lost 3 bases, leaving 6 bases of the junction unmatched. The CDR3 spans 14 residues. The chain's CDR3 is CASSIGLAAETQYF. CDR3 sequence (DNA): TGTGCCAGTAGTATTGGGCTAGCGGCCGAGACCCAGTACTTC. Full variable domain (remainder filled in from reference TRBV19 and TRBJ2-5): DGGITQSPKYLFRKEGQNVTLSCEQNLNHDAMYWYRQDPGQGLRLIYYSQIVNDFQKGDIAEGYSVSREKKESFPLTVTSAQKNPTAFYLCASSIGLAAETQYFGPGTRLLVL.

This clonotype is a singleton in its sample. The V call is TRBV5-1, the J call TRBJ2-5, with 10 positions matching TRBD2. J gave up 5 bases and V 1 base, and 11 bases lay outside the gene matches. Germline V gene data show CDR1 as SGHRS and CDR2 as YFSETQ. This CDR3 contains 17 residues. The CDR3 sequence is CASSLPGLAGAVETQYF. In DNA form, the CDR3 reads TGCGCCAGCAGCTTGCCAGGGCTAGCGGGAGCAGTGGAGACCCAGTACTTC.

This clonotype was seen ten or more times. The chain couples TRBV7-8 to TRBJ2-7; 10 nucleotides line up with TRBD2. The CDR3 covers 17 residues. In germline, CDR1 is SGHVS, CDR2 FQNEAQ. Germline trimming cut 0 bases from V and 4 bases from J; bases unmatched to any gene: 9. Here the CDR3 DNA reads TGTGCCAGCAGCTTAGCGGTCTCCCTAGCGGGAGTTTACGAGCAGTACTTC. Translated: CASSLAVSLAGVYEQYF.

This chain links TRBV7-8 with TRBJ2-3, with 13 bases that match TRBD2. CDR1 is SGHVS and CDR2 is FQNEAQ in the germline V gene. This CDR3 contains 18 residues. The V gene end was trimmed by 5 bases and the J gene end by 4 bases; junction bases not matched to a gene: 12. The CDR3 DNA is TGTGCCAGCAGCACCCGGACTAGCGGGAGTCAGATAGCAGATACGCAGTATTTT. Its translation is CASSTRTSGSQIADTQYF.

This clonotype was observed many times. V and J are TRBV6-5 and TRBJ2-7; the match to TRBD1 covers 8 bases. V trimming: 6 bases; J trimming: 7 bases; junction bases outside the gene matches: 14. The CDR3 consists of 15 residues. CDR1 is MNHEY and CDR2 is SVGAGI in the germline V gene. For the CDR3, the DNA is TGTGCCAGCAGACACACAGGGGGTGCCTTTGGAGAGCAGTACTTC. It translates to CASRHTGGAFGEQYF.

J is TRBJ2-3 and V is TRBV7-9; TRBD2 might be the D (5 bases). Looked up from germline, CDR1 is SEHNR and CDR2 is FQNEAQ (reference sequence). V was shortened by 6 bases and J by 5 bases, with 9 bases between the two germline ends. The CDR3 is 12 amino acids. CDR3 sequence reads: CASRSGGDTQYF. In DNA form, the CDR3 reads TGTGCCAGCAGGAGCGGAGGAGATACGCAGTATTTT. The full variable domain, in which reference TRBV7-9 and TRBJ2-3 provide the parts outside the CDR3, is DTGVSQNPRHKITKRGQNVTFRCDPISEHNRLYWYRQTLGQGPEFLTYFQNEAQLEKSRLLSDRFSAERPKGSFSTLEIQRTEQGDSAMYLCASRSGGDTQYFGPGTRLTVL.

This clonotype appeared a few times. This chain connects TRBV4-3 to TRBJ2-2; D ambiguous. Looked up from germline, CDR1 is LGHNA and CDR2 is YSLEER. The CDR3 runs 14 residues. The V and J ends lost 0 bases and 4 bases respectively, with 6 bases between them. The CDR3 DNA reads as TGCGCCAGCAGCCAAGATCGAACCACCGGGGAGCTGTTTTTT. Encoded protein: CASSQDRTTGELFF.

There are many counts of this clonotype. The rearrangement links TRBV7-2 to TRBJ1-1; TRBD1 aligns across 8 bases. J lost 7 bases, V lost 5 bases, and 6 bases had no gene match. CDR1 and CDR2 (germline): SGHTA, FQGNSA. The CDR3 consists of 13 residues. The CDR3 DNA sequence: TGTGCCAGCAGCCGATGGACAGGGCTTGAAGCTTTCTTT. Encoded protein: CASSRWTGLEAFF. Together with reference TRBV7-2 and TRBJ1-1, the CDR3 gives the full variable domain: GAGVSQSPSNKVTEKGKDVELRCDPISGHTALYWYRQSLGQGLEFLIYFQGNSAPDKSGLPSDRFSAERTGGSVSTLTIQRTQQEDSAVYLCASSRWTGLEAFFGQGTRLTVV.

This clonotype was counted ten times or more. This chain's CDR3 is CASSLGQMGDSPLHF. The CDR3 region has the DNA TGTGCCAGCAGCTTGGGACAGATGGGCGATTCACCCCTCCACTTT. The chain is built from TRBV5-5 and TRBJ1-6, with D possibly TRBD1 on 5 matching bases. Germline CDR1 and CDR2: SGHKS and YYEKEE (reference sequence). V lost 0 bases and J lost 8, with 12 bases in between. The CDR3 is 15 amino acids.

In this sample, this clonotype turned up many times. One end of the junction is discordant with germline, which a read error may explain. V is TRBV7-9 and J is TRBJ1-1; perhaps TRBD1 as D (6 bases). This CDR3 contains 14 residues. Looked up from germline, CDR1 is SEHNR and CDR2 is FQNEAQ (reference sequence). The CDR3 DNA reads TGCGCCAGCAGCTCCGGACAGTTGAACACTGAAGCTTTCTTT. Translated, it gives CASSSGQLNTEAFF.

The genes are TRBV20-1 and TRBJ2-7; 10 bases are a match to TRBD2. The length of the CDR3 is 14 residues. Trimming at V came to 3 bases and at J to 4 bases, leaving 6 bases not matched to a gene. Looked up from germline, CDR1 is DFQATT and CDR2 is SNEGSKA (reference sequence). In DNA, the CDR3 is TGCAGTGCTAGTCCGCTAGCGGGAGTATACGAGCAGTACTTC. Translated: CSASPLAGVYEQYF.

CDR3 in amino acids: CASSAGTISYEQYF. CDR3 nucleotides: TGTGCCAGCAGCGCCGGGACTATCTCCTACGAGCAGTACTTC. The chain has TRBV9 and TRBJ2-7; TRBD2 agrees at 7 bases. V lost 3 bases to trimming and J lost 0 bases; unmatched junction nucleotides: 3. The CDR3 has 14 residues. Germline CDR1 SGDLS, CDR2 YYNGEE.

V gene TRBV7-2 combines with J gene TRBJ1-5; D is perhaps TRBD1 (5 bases). The CDR3 totals 16 residues. Germline CDR1 is SGHTA and CDR2 is FQGNSA. V was cut by 0 bases and J by 5 bases, with 14 bases left in between. This CDR3 reads CASSLAPQGGYQPQHF. CDR3 sequence (DNA): TGTGCCAGCAGCTTAGCGCCGCAGGGAGGTTATCAGCCCCAGCATTTT.

The V gene is TRBV7-9, the J gene TRBJ2-5, with 14 bases matching TRBD2. V gave up 6 bases and J gave up 0 bases; unmatched junction bases: 9. The germline V gene has CDR1 SEHNR and CDR2 FQNEAQ (reference sequence). This CDR3 is 18 amino acids long. DNA of the CDR3: TGTGCCAGCAGTTTCGGACTAGCGGGAGGTTCACACCAAGAGACCCAGTACTTC. This sequence encodes CASSFGLAGGSHQETQYF.

CDR3 residues: CASRVDSLQETQYF. The CDR3 region has the DNA TGTGCCAGCAGAGTCGACAGTCTCCAAGAGACCCAGTACTTC. The rearrangement uses TRBV6-5 and TRBJ2-5, with a possible D match to TRBD1 (5 bases). Germline CDR1 MNHEY, CDR2 SVGAGI. The CDR3 is 14 residues long. Trimming pared 6 bases from V and 1 base from J, leaving 12 bases between.

This clonotype appeared many times. The chain employs TRBV7-8 and TRBJ2-7, with no clear D. Germline lookup yields CDR1 SGHVS and CDR2 FQNEAQ. Trimming left V 2 bases short and J 0 bases short, with 8 bases between. This CDR3 comprises 14 residues. The CDR3 loop is CASSLNPTSYEQYF. In nucleotides, the CDR3 is TGTGCCAGCAGCTTAAACCCTACCTCCTACGAGCAGTACTTC.

This clonotype was detected many times. This chain connects TRBV10-2 to TRBJ2-5; D is possibly TRBD1 or TRBD2 (5 bases each). CDR1 and CDR2 from the germline V gene are WSHSY and SAAADI. The CDR3 sequence is 15 residues long. V lost 5 bases to trimming and J lost 5 bases, with 18 bases between them. As DNA, the CDR3 is TGCGCCAGCAGTTTCGTTTCGTGGGGGTACGAGACCCAGTACTTC. Translation gives CASSFVSWGYETQYF.

The chain recombines TRBV7-7 with TRBJ2-7, with 10 bases aligning to TRBD1. V shed 5 bases, J shed 2 bases, and the junction held 9 bases outside the gene matches. CDR3 length: 16 amino acids. CDR1 and CDR2 (germline): SSHAT, FNYEAQ (reference sequence). Here the CDR3 reads CASSLPTGTGAYEQYF. In DNA, the CDR3 is TGTGCCAGCAGCCTTCCGACCGGGACAGGGGCCTACGAGCAGTACTTC.

This clonotype was detected only once. The rearrangement joins TRBV5-4 to TRBJ2-3; D not resolved. This CDR3 is 14 amino acids long. Germline CDR1 is SGHNT and CDR2 is YYREEE (reference sequence). V was shortened by 2 bases and J by 1 base, with 8 bases between the two germline ends. CDR3 sequence (DNA): TGTGCCAGCAGCTTCCGGGTCGGCACAGATACGCAGTATTTT. Protein sequence: CASSFRVGTDTQYF.

This clonotype was observed many times. The chain is built from TRBV29-1 and TRBJ1-2, with 7 bases fitting TRBD1. The germline V gene encodes CDR1 SQVTM and CDR2 ANQGSEA. The junction had 6 bases not matched to a gene; V was cut back by 4 bases and J by 4 bases. This CDR3 contains 13 residues. As DNA, the CDR3 is TGCAGCGTTGGACAGGGACGTTCCTATGGCTACACCTTC. Its translation is CSVGQGRSYGYTF.

The chain is built from TRBV10-3 and TRBJ2-7; 9 bases match TRBD2. In germline, CDR1 is ENHRY, CDR2 SYGVKD. The J segment lost 3 bases and the V segment lost 4 bases, leaving 10 bases of the junction unmatched. This CDR3 has 16 residues. CDR3 nucleotide sequence: TGTGCCATCAGTGGGGGAGCCGGGACTAGCCTCTACGAGCAGTACTTC. It yields the protein CAISGGAGTSLYEQYF.

This clonotype has just a few counts. The CDR3 nucleotides are TGTGCCAGCAGCACGCCGGGGCAGTTCCCTAATTCACCCCTCCACTTT. Translated: CASSTPGQFPNSPLHF. J is TRBJ1-6 and V is TRBV11-2; maybe TRBD1 (5 bases). The CDR3 is 16 residues long. Per the germline V gene, CDR1 is SGHAT and CDR2 is FQNNGV. The V gene lost 5 bases and the J gene lost 6 bases, with 17 bases spanning the gap.

J is TRBJ2-5 and V is TRBV29-1; maybe TRBD1 (5 bases). Germline values: CDR1 SQVTM, CDR2 ANQGSEA. The CDR3 loop spans 14 amino acids. V dropped 1 base and J dropped 4 bases, with 13 bases sitting between them. CDR3 bases: TGCAGCGTTGAAGGTTTCAGGGTTAGAGAGACCCAGTACTTC. It encodes CSVEGFRVRETQYF.

At least ten counts were recorded for this clonotype. The chain joins TRBV7-8 to TRBJ2-7, with 8 nucleotides matching TRBD1. V gave up 1 base and J gave up 3 bases; unmatched junction bases: 8. This CDR3 has 16 amino acids. Germline V CDR1 and CDR2: SGHVS, FQNEAQ. CDR3 sequence reads: CASSLERQGKNYEQYF. For the CDR3, the DNA is TGTGCCAGCAGCTTAGAAAGACAGGGGAAAAACTACGAGCAGTACTTC.

The rearrangement joins TRBV10-3 to TRBJ2-5, with D hard to call. CDR3 size: 13 residues. V was clipped by 1 base and J by 5 bases, with 8 bases between them. CDR1 ENHRY and CDR2 SYGVKD come from the germline V gene. CDR3 sequence reads: CAISEWSIETQYF. In nucleotides, the CDR3 is TGTGCCATCAGTGAGTGGTCGATCGAGACCCAGTACTTC.